The next 20 T cell receptor beta chains were all read from a single sample in a study of blood T cell repertoires in COVID-19. Clones were sequenced by immunoSEQ multiplex PCR, and TCRdb holds only the in-frame ones, with some missing. The repertoire holds about 160,000 clones, roughly four fifths seen once, with about 20% in the top ten. The sequenced sample consisted of peripheral blood. These receptors were collected from a woman aged 80 or over with acute or convalescent COVID-19.

Only one count was recorded for this clone. V gene TRBV7-8 combines with J gene TRBJ1-4; TRBD1 is a possible D gene (6 bases). Trimming took 7 bases from V and 10 from J, leaving 28 bases between them. There are 17 residues in the CDR3. Germline loops: CDR1 SGHVS, CDR2 FQNEAQ. CDR3 residues: CASTHSASTGFGAKLFF. For the CDR3, the DNA is TGTGCCAGCACCCATAGCGCGTCGACAGGCTTTGGCGCAAAACTGTTTTTT.

The rearrangement uses TRBV29-1 and TRBJ1-2, with TRBD1 matching over 9 bases. Trimming removed 0 bases from V and 5 bases from J; junction bases left unmatched: 4. Germline V gene data show CDR1 as SQVTM and CDR2 as ANQGSEA. The CDR3 sequence is 14 residues long. The CDR3 here is CSVEDPDRGYGYTF. The CDR3 region has the DNA TGCAGCGTTGAAGATCCTGACAGGGGGTATGGCTACACCTTC. The full variable domain, in which reference TRBV29-1 and TRBJ1-2 provide the parts outside the CDR3, is SAVISQKPSRDICQRGTSLTIQCQVDSQVTMMFWYRQQPGQSLTLIATANQGSEATYESGFVIDKFPISRPNLTFSTLTVSNMSPEDSSIYLCSVEDPDRGYGYTFGSGTRLTVV.

This clone was recorded once. The CDR3 sequence is CASSSIPSLYNEQFF. CDR3 nucleotide sequence: TGTGCCAGCAGCTCGATTCCCTCACTCTACAATGAGCAGTTCTTC. The rearrangement links TRBV7-6 to TRBJ2-1; no firm D call. Germline CDR1 reads SGHVS; CDR2 reads FNYEAQ. V dropped 4 bases and J dropped 3 bases, with 13 bases sitting between them. The CDR3 contains 15 residues.

The chain employs TRBV3-1 (or the pseudogene TRBV3-2) and TRBJ2-1; D is perhaps TRBD2 (6 bases). V dropped 4 bases and J dropped 2 bases, with 12 bases sitting between them. The CDR3 is 15 amino acids. From germline, CDR1 is LGHDT and CDR2 YNNKEL (reference sequence). The CDR3, as DNA: TGTGCCAGCAGCCTCCGGGACTTAACCTACAATGAGCAGTTCTTC. Amino acids: CASSLRDLTYNEQFF.

This chain uses TRBV11-2 with TRBJ1-2; TRBD1 aligns across 7 bases. This CDR3 region has 18 residues. The germline V gene has CDR1 SGHAT and CDR2 FQNNGV. Trimming at V came to 2 bases and at J to 0 bases, leaving 12 bases not matched to a gene. CDR3 sequence reads: CASSLRFRTGVSNYGYTF. CDR3 DNA sequence: TGTGCCAGCAGCTTAAGGTTTCGAACAGGGGTGTCTAACTATGGCTACACCTTC.

This chain connects TRBV30 to TRBJ2-1; TRBD2 matches at 7 bases. Germline V lookup: CDR1 GTSNPN, CDR2 SVGIG (reference sequence). The CDR3 consists of 11 residues. With 4 bases clipped from V and 10 bases from J, the junction kept 4 bases outside the gene matches. CDR3 region: CAWTWGGEQFF. Here the CDR3 DNA reads TGTGCCTGGACATGGGGGGGGGAGCAGTTCTTC.

The rearrangement joins TRBV21-1 to TRBJ2-3; the table's D call TRBD2 went unverified against the DNA. TRBV21-1 is classified as a pseudogene. CDR3 length equals 17 residues. CDR3 loop: CASSFSGGDRLTDTQYF. For the CDR3, the DNA is TGTGCCAGCAGCTTCTCGGGGGGGGACAGACTCACAGATACGCAGTATTTT.

The V call is TRBV6-5, the J call TRBJ1-2, with 7 bases aligning to TRBD1. Looked up from germline, CDR1 is MNHEY and CDR2 is SVGAGI. The trim removed 0 bases at V and 8 bases at J, leaving 9 bases unmatched. This CDR3 has 15 amino acids. CDR3 sequence: CASSYSDRSPAGYTF. The CDR3 DNA reads as TGTGCCAGCAGTTACTCGGACAGGTCCCCCGCGGGCTACACCTTC.

This clone was seen just once. The J gene is TRBJ2-7, the V gene TRBV9; 7 nucleotides match TRBD2. The V gene's germline CDR1 is SGDLS and CDR2 YYNGEE. With V trimmed by 0 bases and J by 5 bases, 8 bases remained unmatched. The CDR3 has 15 residues. CDR3 DNA sequence: TGTGCCAGCAGCGTAGCGAGCCCAGGGAGGGACGAGCAGTACTTC. This translates into CASSVASPGRDEQYF.

The chain is built from TRBV5-1 and TRBJ2-1; 7 bases match TRBD2. Germline assignment: CDR1 SGHRS and CDR2 YFSETQ. Unmatched junction bases numbered 5, after V lost 0 bases and J lost 5 bases. This CDR3 comprises 15 residues. The chain's CDR3 is CASSLDGRKDNEQFF. The CDR3 bases are TGCGCCAGCAGCTTGGACGGGAGGAAGGACAATGAGCAGTTCTTC.

This clone was seen a few times. V and J are TRBV3-1 (or the pseudogene TRBV3-2) and TRBJ1-3, with unresolved D. The CDR3 extends over 13 amino acids. Germline-derived CDR1 and CDR2 are LGHDT and YNNKEL (reference sequence). Between the trimmed V and J ends, which lost 2 bases and 3 bases, there was a span of 5 bases. The CDR3 sequence is CASSQRLGNTIYF. As DNA, the CDR3 is TGTGCCAGCAGCCAACGACTTGGAAACACCATATATTTT.

Turning to this clone: The junction departs from germline at one end; a sequencing error may be responsible. This chain joins TRBV7-9 and TRBJ2-7; D ambiguous. The CDR3 runs 12 residues. Germline V CDR1 and CDR2: SEHNR, FQNEAQ (reference sequence). This chain's CDR3 is CASSLDQFRPLF. The CDR3 nucleotides read TGTGCCAGCAGCTTAGATCAATTCAGGCCCCTCTTC.

This clone came up once. The chain uses TRBV14 and TRBJ2-1, with 10 positions matching TRBD2. Trimming removed 4 bases from V and 9 bases from J; junction bases left unmatched: 12. Germline CDR1 SGHDN, CDR2 FVKESK. This CDR3 spans 16 amino acids. CDR3 sequence: CASSLLRASGRGEQFF. CDR3 nucleotide sequence: TGTGCCAGCAGCCTCCTCAGGGCTAGCGGGAGAGGTGAGCAGTTCTTC.

The V call is TRBV4-1, the J call TRBJ2-2, with 9 bases aligning to TRBD2. The V gene's germline CDR1 is MGHRA and CDR2 YSYEKL. Trimming removed 1 base from V and 6 bases from J; junction bases left unmatched: 6. The CDR3 extends over 16 amino acids. Written as DNA, the CDR3 is TGCGCCAGCAGCCAAGTCGGCGGGAGGGCCGCCGGGGAGCTGTTTTTT. It yields the protein CASSQVGGRAAGELFF.

V usage is TRBV7-9 and J usage is TRBJ2-3; 9 positions match TRBD2. This CDR3 contains 16 residues. V dropped 3 bases and J dropped 2; count of bases not matched to a gene: 6. In germline, CDR1 is SEHNR, CDR2 FQNEAQ (reference sequence). CDR3 in DNA: TGTGCCAGCAGCTTTGGCGCTAGCGGGGCCACAGATACGCAGTATTTT. Its protein is CASSFGASGATDTQYF.

This clone appeared a single time. The V and J genes are TRBV4-1 and TRBJ1-5; 10 nucleotides match TRBD1. CDR1 is MGHRA and CDR2 is YSYEKL in the germline V gene. The CDR3 contains 16 residues. J was trimmed by 0 bases and V by 4 bases; bases with no gene match: 3. CDR3 in amino acids: CASSRRQGASNQPQHF. The CDR3 DNA sequence: TGCGCCAGCAGCCGCCGACAGGGGGCTAGCAATCAGCCCCAGCATTTT.

The chain is built from TRBV4-1 and TRBJ2-7; D remains ambiguous. V was cut by 0 bases and J by 4 bases, with 10 bases left in between. The CDR3 has 14 residues. In germline, CDR1 is MGHRA, CDR2 YSYEKL. This chain's CDR3 is CASSQEPAKYEQYF. CDR3 nucleotide sequence: TGCGCCAGCAGCCAAGAGCCAGCGAAGTACGAGCAGTACTTC.

The chain joins TRBV6-2 or TRBV6-3 to TRBJ2-3, with 7 bases aligning to TRBD1. The CDR3 is made up of 15 amino acids. Losses at the gene ends were 4 bases for V and 2 bases for J; bases not matched to a gene: 6. Per the germline V gene, CDR1 is MNHEY and CDR2 is SVGEGT. As DNA, the CDR3 is TGTGCCAGCAGTTCCCCGACAGGGTACACAGATACGCAGTATTTT. Protein sequence: CASSSPTGYTDTQYF.

The chain carries TRBV7-9 and TRBJ2-1; D gene ambiguous. The CDR3 has 15 amino acids. The V gene's germline CDR1 is SEHNR and CDR2 FQNEAQ (reference sequence). The V end was cut by 7 bases, the J end by 0 bases, with 13 bases between. CDR3: CASNPTESSYNEQFF. CDR3 in DNA: TGTGCCAGCAACCCGACGGAGAGCTCCTACAATGAGCAGTTCTTC. Filled out from reference TRBV7-9 and TRBJ2-1, the complete variable domain reads DTGVSQNPRHKITKRGQNVTFRCDPISEHNRLYWYRQTLGQGPEFLTYFQNEAQLEKSRLLSDRFSAERPKGSFSTLEIQRTEQGDSAMYLCASNPTESSYNEQFFGPGTRLTVL.

This clone was observed a few times. The chain couples TRBV5-1 to TRBJ2-1, with a tentative D call TRBD2 (6 bases). Germline-derived CDR1 and CDR2 are SGHRS and YFSETQ. The CDR3 is made up of 14 amino acids. Trimming took off 2 bases at V and 2 bases at J, with 8 bases between the two ends. The CDR3 here is CASSFGGTYNEQFF. The CDR3 DNA follows: TGCGCCAGCAGCTTCGGGGGAACCTACAATGAGCAGTTCTTC.